The clone carrying this T cell receptor beta chain was detected only a few times. What it recognizes is unknown. This specimen belongs to a study of T cells in Graves' hyperthyroidism and ophthalmopathy. Study conclusions and caveats: Appearing also in blood were most of the thyroid clonotypes expanded above 0.001.

Among the patients, aged 18 to 65, hyperthyroidism was newly diagnosed and had lasted under 2 months. The study based diagnoses on clinical symptoms, serum thyroxine and TRAb, thyroid ultrasound and orbital computed tomography. Amplification targeted TCR beta CDR3 regions from RNA transcripts. HTBI primers were employed in a first-round RT-PCR of the TCR CDR3. From the multiplex PCR reads, TCRdb called clonotypes with MiXCR, one entry per CDR3 protein. The sample consists of 300,000 to 450,000 distinct CDR3 sequences, 15% of them appearing once. The CDR3 extends over 14 amino acids. The germline V gene has CDR1 SGHDT and CDR2 YYEEEE. Trimming shortened V by 1 base and J by 5 bases, and 12 bases separated the two germline ends.

The rearrangement links TRBV5-6 to TRBJ2-5, with D hard to call. The source material was blood. The receptor was isolated from a woman aged 25 to 39 with Graves' hyperthyroidism. CDR3 nucleotides: TGTGCCAGCAGCTTGAGAAGGGTACAGGAGACCCAGTACTTC. Its translation is CASSLRRVQETQYF.